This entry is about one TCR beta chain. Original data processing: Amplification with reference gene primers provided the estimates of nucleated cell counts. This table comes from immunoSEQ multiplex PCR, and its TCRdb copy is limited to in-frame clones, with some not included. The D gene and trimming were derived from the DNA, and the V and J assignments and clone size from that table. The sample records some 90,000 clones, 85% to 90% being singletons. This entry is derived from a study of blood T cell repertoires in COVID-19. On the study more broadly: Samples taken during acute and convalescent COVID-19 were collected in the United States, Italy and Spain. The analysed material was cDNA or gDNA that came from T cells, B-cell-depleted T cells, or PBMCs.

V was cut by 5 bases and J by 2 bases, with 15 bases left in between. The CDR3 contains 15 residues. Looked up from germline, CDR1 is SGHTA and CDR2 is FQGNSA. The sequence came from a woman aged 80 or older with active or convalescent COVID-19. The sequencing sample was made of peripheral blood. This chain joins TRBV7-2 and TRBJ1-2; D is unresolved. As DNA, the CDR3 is TGTGCCAGCAGCCCGCGCCTTACGGGAAACTATGGCTACACCTTC. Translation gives CASSPRLTGNYGYTF.